The rows below give T cell receptor beta chains drawn from one sample of a study of blood T cell repertoires in COVID-19. Clones were read by immunoSEQ multiplex PCR, and TCRdb kept only the in-frame ones, dropping some. Here the sample spans 250,000 to 350,000 clones, around nine tenths being singletons. The sample consisted of PBMCs or T cells enriched from blood (not recorded which). Every receptor here comes from a man aged 60 to 75 who had recovered from COVID-19. Each CDR3 is given with its conserved first and last residue. The D gene is left open where the match is weak. Size is omitted from some rows. Given values are once, few, many or a class for expanded clones.

V gene,J gene,CDR3 length,clone size,D gene,CDR3 protein,CDR3 DNA
TRBV5-4,TRBJ1-2,15,.,.,CASSLAQAEIYGYTF,TGTGCCAGCAGCTTGGCACAGGCGGAAATCTATGGCTACACCTTC
TRBV6-5,TRBJ1-6,16,.,.,CASSYQRSGSSSPLHF,TGTGCCAGCAGTTATCAACGGTCAGGATCGTCTTCACCCCTCCACTTT
TRBV5-1,TRBJ2-7,13,.,.,CASRVGLSYEQYF,TGCGCCAGCCGAGTGGGGCTCTCCTACGAGCAGTACTTC
TRBV19,TRBJ1-1,14,few,.,CASSIQASNTEAFF,TGTGCCAGTAGTATCCAGGCGTCGAACACTGAAGCTTTCTTT
TRBV3-1/TRBV3-2,TRBJ2-2,15,.,.,CASSQVGVGTGELFF,TGTGCCAGCAGCCAAGTCGGGGTGGGCACCGGGGAGCTGTTTTTT
TRBV10-3,TRBJ1-1,14,.,.,CAITRRSRADEAFF,TGTGCCATCACCCGCCGCAGCAGGGCCGATGAAGCTTTCTTT
TRBV5-8,TRBJ1-5,15,.,.,CASSLGGRVGQPQHF,TGTGCCAGCAGCTTGGGGGGCAGGGTCGGGCAGCCCCAGCATTTT
TRBV2,TRBJ2-1,15,.,TRBD2,CARSRLAGGNNEQFF,TGTGCCAGATCAAGACTAGCGGGAGGGAACAATGAGCAGTTCTTC
TRBV29-1,TRBJ1-1,14,.,.,CSATWDTRNTEAFF,TGCAGCGCCACCTGGGACACAAGGAACACTGAAGCTTTCTTT
TRBV7-2,TRBJ1-1,13,.,.,CASSSDREFEAFF,TGTGCCAGCAGCTCGGACAGAGAGTTTGAAGCTTTCTTT
TRBV11-2,TRBJ2-1,16,.,TRBD2,CASSATAGGRGSEQFF,TGTGCCAGCAGTGCGACCGCGGGGGGCCGGGGGAGTGAGCAGTTCTTC
TRBV11-3,TRBJ1-3,17,once,.,CASSLQSQGNSGNTIYF,TGTGCCAGCAGCTTACAATCCCAGGGGAACTCTGGAAACACCATATATTTT
TRBV3-1/TRBV3-2,TRBJ1-2,14,.,TRBD1,CASSQVQGAGGYTF,TGTGCCAGCAGCCAAGTGCAGGGGGCTGGGGGCTACACCTTC
TRBV18,TRBJ1-2,13,.,TRBD1,CASSQTGGLYYTF,TGTGCCAGCTCACAAACAGGGGGCTTGTACTACACCTTC
TRBV24-1,TRBJ1-5,15,.,.,CATSEGTGFAQPQHF,TGTGCCACCAGTGAAGGGACTGGGTTTGCTCAGCCCCAGCATTTT
TRBV29-1,TRBJ1-2,11,.,.,CSVDWEAGYTF,TGCAGCGTTGATTGGGAGGCGGGCTACACCTTC
TRBV7-2,TRBJ1-6,13,.,.,CASSSREYSPLHF,TGTGCCAGCAGTTCAAGGGAGTATTCACCCCTCCACTTT